Listed below are T cell receptor beta chains from one sample, sequenced in a study of blood T cell repertoires in COVID-19. Generated by immunoSEQ multiplex PCR, the TCRdb table keeps only in-frame clones and is missing some. The sample lists approximately 270,000 clones; nearly 90% were seen once. What was sequenced was peripheral blood. Receptor source: a man between 18 and 29 years old with active or convalescent COVID-19. Both conserved end residues are part of each CDR3. Fields, in order: clone size, J gene, V gene, D gene, CDR3 DNA, CDR3 protein. The D gene is left open where the match is weak. Expanded clones get a size class; other rows say once, few or many, or leave the size out.

size: -
J: TRBJ2-1
V: TRBV6-1
D: -
DNA: TGTGCCAGCAGTGAACTTTACTATGTGAATGAGCAGTTCTTC
CDR3: CASSELYYVNEQFF

size: -
J: TRBJ2-1
V: TRBV19
D: -
DNA: TGTGCCACCGCGGGGGCTAAGTACAATGAGCAGTTCTTC
CDR3: CATAGAKYNEQFF

size: -
J: TRBJ2-5
V: TRBV30
D: -
DNA: TGTGCCTGGAGACTAACCCAAGAGACCCAGTACTTC
CDR3: CAWRLTQETQYF

size: few
J: TRBJ1-4
V: TRBV6-5
D: TRBD1
DNA: TGTGCCAGCAGTTTATTTGGGACAGGGAACGAAAAACTGTTTTTT
CDR3: CASSLFGTGNEKLFF

size: -
J: TRBJ1-2
V: TRBV4-3
D: -
DNA: TGCGCCAGCAGCCAAGGGAGGAACCCCAGCTATGGCTACACCTTC
CDR3: CASSQGRNPSYGYTF

size: -
J: TRBJ1-1
V: TRBV7-2
D: -
DNA: TGTGCCAGCAGCGGCGGTCTCTTGAACACTGAAGCTTTCTTT
CDR3: CASSGGLLNTEAFF

size: -
J: TRBJ1-1
V: TRBV6-6
D: TRBD1
DNA: TGTGCCAGCAGTACAGCTTCGACAGGGGGTGAAGCTTTCTTT
CDR3: CASSTASTGGEAFF

size: once
J: TRBJ1-4
V: TRBV5-1
D: TRBD1
DNA: TGCGCCAGCAGCTTCGGGACAGGGGATGAAAAACTGTTTTTT
CDR3: CASSFGTGDEKLFF

size: -
J: TRBJ1-5
V: TRBV6-2/TRBV6-3
D: TRBD1
DNA: TGTGCCAGCAGTCGGGACAGCCATAATCAGCCCCAGCATTTT
CDR3: CASSRDSHNQPQHF

size: -
J: TRBJ2-7
V: TRBV11-2
D: TRBD1
DNA: TGTGCCAGCAGCTTTCAGGGGGTTGGAGCCTACGAGCAGTACTTC
CDR3: CASSFQGVGAYEQYF

size: -
J: TRBJ1-2
V: TRBV5-4
D: -
DNA: TGTGCCAGCCAACCCCGGGGGGGTGGCTATGGCTACACCTTC
CDR3: CASQPRGGGYGYTF

size: -
J: TRBJ1-5
V: TRBV28
D: -
DNA: TGTGCCAGCAGTTTAGCCCTTCGGGGCAATCAGCCCCAGCATTTT
CDR3: CASSLALRGNQPQHF

size: few
J: TRBJ1-4
V: TRBV5-8
D: TRBD1
DNA: TGTGCCAGCAGCACCAGGGGGACTAGTGAAAAACTGTTTTTT
CDR3: CASSTRGTSEKLFF

size: -
J: TRBJ2-5
V: TRBV2
D: -
DNA: TGTGCCAGCAGCGCAAACAGGGAACAAGAGACCCAGTACTTC
CDR3: CASSANREQETQYF

size: once
J: TRBJ2-1
V: TRBV19
D: -
DNA: TGTGCCAGTAGTATGGTAGGGGTCCAACCCCACAATGAGCAGTTCTTC
CDR3: CASSMVGVQPHNEQFF

size: -
J: TRBJ2-5
V: TRBV5-4
D: TRBD2
DNA: TGTGCCAGCAGCTTGGCGTTTGGGACTAGCGGGAGTGGTGAAGAGACCCAGTACTTC
CDR3: CASSLAFGTSGSGEETQYF

size: -
J: TRBJ2-5
V: TRBV6-6
D: -
DNA: TGTGCCAGCAGGCAGATCCTCGTGGAGACCCAGTACTTC
CDR3: CASRQILVETQYF

size: -
J: TRBJ2-7
V: TRBV3-1/TRBV3-2
D: -
DNA: TGTGCCAGCAGCCAAGATGTGGGCCCCTACGAGCAGTACTTC
CDR3: CASSQDVGPYEQYF

size: few
J: TRBJ1-1
V: TRBV13
D: -
DNA: TGTGCCAGCAGCTCAAGAAGAGAGGGTCGGGGGAACACTGAAGCTTTCTTT
CDR3: CASSSRREGRGNTEAFF

size: -
J: TRBJ2-1
V: TRBV5-1
D: -
DNA: TGCGCCAGCAGCTTGGGGGGACAAAACTACAATGAGCAGTTCTTC
CDR3: CASSLGGQNYNEQFF

size: -
J: TRBJ1-2
V: TRBV21-1
D: -
DNA: TGTGCCAGCAGGGCAGGGGGAAATAGTGGCTACACCTTC
CDR3: CASRAGGNSGYTF

size: once
J: TRBJ1-3
V: TRBV19
D: TRBD1
DNA: TGTGCCAGTAGTATCCCCGGCTTGGTCCCGGGACAGGGAAGATATGGAAACACCATATATTTT
CDR3: CASSIPGLVPGQGRYGNTIYF

size: -
J: TRBJ2-1
V: TRBV19
D: -
DNA: TGTGCCAGTAGTGACTTACTCTTGCGGGAATCCTACAATGAGCAGTTCTTC
CDR3: CASSDLLLRESYNEQFF

size: -
J: TRBJ1-2
V: TRBV29-1
D: -
DNA: TGCAGCGTTGACTGGAGGGACTATGGCTACACCTTC
CDR3: CSVDWRDYGYTF

size: -
J: TRBJ1-5
V: TRBV6-5
D: -
DNA: TGTGCCAGCAGGGTGGGAGGGAGCAATCAGCCCCAGCATTTT
CDR3: CASRVGGSNQPQHF

size: -
J: TRBJ1-2
V: TRBV19
D: TRBD1
DNA: TGTGCCAGTAGTCCACGAACGGGACAGGGGGTTATATATGGCTACACCTTC
CDR3: CASSPRTGQGVIYGYTF

size: -
J: TRBJ2-7
V: TRBV5-1
D: TRBD1
DNA: TGCGCCAGCAGCGCGGACAGGGAGTTTCCTGACGAGCAGTACTTC
CDR3: CASSADREFPDEQYF

size: -
J: TRBJ2-7
V: TRBV27
D: -
DNA: TGTGCCAGCAGGGTCACAGGGACCTACGAGCAGTACTTC
CDR3: CASRVTGTYEQYF

size: -
J: TRBJ1-2
V: TRBV7-2
D: TRBD1
DNA: TGTGCCAGCAGCTTCACGGGACAGGGGGTGGGTGGCTACACCTTC
CDR3: CASSFTGQGVGGYTF

size: -
J: TRBJ1-1
V: TRBV11-2
D: -
DNA: TGTGCCAGCGGGCAGGATCATGCGACTGAAGCTTTCTTT
CDR3: CASGQDHATEAFF

size: -
J: TRBJ1-1
V: TRBV5-6
D: TRBD1
DNA: TGTGCCAGCAGCTGGGGACAGGGGGGCGCGGCTTTGAACACTGAAGCTTTCTTT
CDR3: CASSWGQGGAALNTEAFF

size: -
J: TRBJ1-6
V: TRBV19
D: -
DNA: TGTGCCAGTAGTACTTCGGTCGGGAATAATTCACCCCTCCACTTT
CDR3: CASSTSVGNNSPLHF

size: -
J: TRBJ2-1
V: TRBV25-1
D: -
DNA: TGTGCCAGCAGTGAACTAGGTCCCGGGAATGAGCAGTTCTTC
CDR3: CASSELGPGNEQFF

size: -
J: TRBJ2-5
V: TRBV9
D: TRBD1
DNA: TGTGCCAGCAGCGCACGGGACAGGGGGTCGGGAGAGACCCAGTACTTC
CDR3: CASSARDRGSGETQYF

size: -
J: TRBJ1-6
V: TRBV5-1
D: TRBD1
DNA: TGCGCCAGCAGCAGGACAGGGGACAACCTCAATTCACCCCTCCACTTT
CDR3: CASSRTGDNLNSPLHF

size: -
J: TRBJ2-7
V: TRBV5-1
D: -
DNA: TGCGCCAGCAGCTTGTCAGGCAACTACGAGCAGTACTTC
CDR3: CASSLSGNYEQYF

size: -
J: TRBJ1-4
V: TRBV23-1
D: -
DNA: TGCGCCAGCAGATCGGAGGAAAAACTGTTTTTT
CDR3: CASRSEEKLFF

size: -
J: TRBJ1-1
V: TRBV12-3/TRBV12-4
D: -
DNA: TGTGCCAGCAGCCTCAGGACAGAGACAAAAGCTTTCTTT
CDR3: CASSLRTETKAFF

size: few
J: TRBJ2-1
V: TRBV5-1
D: -
DNA: TGCGCCAGCAGCTTGGGTTTACACAATTCCTACAATGAGCAGTTCTTC
CDR3: CASSLGLHNSYNEQFF

size: -
J: TRBJ2-2
V: TRBV7-9
D: TRBD1
DNA: TGTGCCAGCAGCCCAACAGGGGCGCGCGGGGAGCTGTTTTTT
CDR3: CASSPTGARGELFF

size: -
J: TRBJ2-1
V: TRBV7-9
D: -
DNA: TGTGCCAGCAGCTCCCTATCGGACAATGAGCAGTTCTTC
CDR3: CASSSLSDNEQFF

size: -
J: TRBJ2-7
V: TRBV5-1
D: -
DNA: TGCGCCAGCAGCTTGGGGACACTGTACGAGCAGTACTTC
CDR3: CASSLGTLYEQYF

size: few
J: TRBJ1-6
V: TRBV4-1
D: -
DNA: TGCGCCAGCAGCCAATGGCCCCAAGGGGCCTCTTCACCCCTCCACTTT
CDR3: CASSQWPQGASSPLHF

size: -
J: TRBJ2-7
V: TRBV15
D: TRBD2
DNA: TGTGCCACCAGCAGGGAGACTAGCGGAAGCTACGAGCAGTACTTC
CDR3: CATSRETSGSYEQYF

size: few
J: TRBJ1-2
V: TRBV5-1
D: -
DNA: TGCGCCAGCAGCACGGCGGGTACTGTAGGCTATGGCTACACCTTC
CDR3: CASSTAGTVGYGYTF

size: -
J: TRBJ2-1
V: TRBV7-2
D: TRBD1
DNA: TGTGCCAGCAGTAATGACAGGGGGCTTTACAATGAGCAGTTCTTC
CDR3: CASSNDRGLYNEQFF

size: -
J: TRBJ2-7
V: TRBV2
D: TRBD2
DNA: TGTGCCAGCACCCCCCTAGCGGCTAGCTCCTACGAGCAGTACTTC
CDR3: CASTPLAASSYEQYF

size: -
J: TRBJ2-1
V: TRBV7-2
D: TRBD2
DNA: TGTGCCAGCAGCCTTAGCGGGAGGATAAATGAGCAGTTCTTC
CDR3: CASSLSGRINEQFF

size: -
J: TRBJ1-1
V: TRBV28
D: -
DNA: TGTGCCAGCATCCGGGGATCTCAGGAAGCTTTCTTT
CDR3: CASIRGSQEAFF

size: -
J: TRBJ2-7
V: TRBV29-1
D: -
DNA: TGCAGCGTTTCGAGGGACTCCTACGAGCAGTACTTC
CDR3: CSVSRDSYEQYF

size: once
J: TRBJ2-3
V: TRBV10-3
D: TRBD2
DNA: TGTGCCATCAGTGGTTTAGCGGGGGCGAGCACAGATACGCAGTATTTT
CDR3: CAISGLAGASTDTQYF

size: once
J: TRBJ2-2
V: TRBV11-2
D: TRBD2
DNA: TGTGCCAGCAGCTCCCCCTTAAGCGGGGGGGCCACCACCGGGGAGCTGTTTTTT
CDR3: CASSSPLSGGATTGELFF

size: -
J: TRBJ1-1
V: TRBV30
D: -
DNA: TGTGCCTGGGTGGGAAAACAGGGCCTAAGGGCTGAAGCTTTCTTT
CDR3: CAWVGKQGLRAEAFF

size: -
J: TRBJ1-2
V: TRBV19
D: TRBD1
DNA: TGTGCCAGTAGTATTCTAAGACAGGGGGCGCGTGGCTACACCTTC
CDR3: CASSILRQGARGYTF

size: once
J: TRBJ1-5
V: TRBV28
D: -
DNA: TGTGCCAGCAGTTCCCGACAGAGCAATCAGCCCCAGCATTTT
CDR3: CASSSRQSNQPQHF